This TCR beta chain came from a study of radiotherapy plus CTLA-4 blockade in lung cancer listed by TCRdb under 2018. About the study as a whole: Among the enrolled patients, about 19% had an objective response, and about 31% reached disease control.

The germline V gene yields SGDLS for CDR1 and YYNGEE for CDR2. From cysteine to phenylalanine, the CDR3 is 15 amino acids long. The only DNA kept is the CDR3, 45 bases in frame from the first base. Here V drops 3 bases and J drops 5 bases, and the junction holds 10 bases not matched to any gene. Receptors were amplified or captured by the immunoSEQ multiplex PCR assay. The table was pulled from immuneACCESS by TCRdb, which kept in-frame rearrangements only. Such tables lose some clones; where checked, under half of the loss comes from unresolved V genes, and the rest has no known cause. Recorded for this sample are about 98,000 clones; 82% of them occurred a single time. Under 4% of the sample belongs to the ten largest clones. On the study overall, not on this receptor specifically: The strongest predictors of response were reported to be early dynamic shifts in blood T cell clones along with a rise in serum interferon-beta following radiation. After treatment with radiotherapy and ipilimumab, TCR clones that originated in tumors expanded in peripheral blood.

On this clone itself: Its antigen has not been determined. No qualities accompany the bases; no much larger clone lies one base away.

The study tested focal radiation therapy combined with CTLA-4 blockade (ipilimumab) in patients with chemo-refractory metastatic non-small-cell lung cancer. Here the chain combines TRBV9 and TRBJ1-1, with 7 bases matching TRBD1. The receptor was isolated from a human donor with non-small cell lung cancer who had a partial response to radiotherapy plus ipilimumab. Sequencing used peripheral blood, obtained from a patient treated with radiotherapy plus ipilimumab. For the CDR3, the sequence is CASSALQGGRTEAFF. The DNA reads TGTGCCAGCAGCGCCCTCCAGGGGGGCAGGACTGAAGCTTTCTTT.